This T cell receptor (beta chain) was identified during a study of cytomegalovirus exposure and HLA in healthy donors. Details on this clone: Its antigen is undetermined.

The PCR was carried out with 60 Vbeta primers and 13 Jbeta primers. TCRdb's table, derived via immunoSEQ multiplex PCR, lists solely in-frame clones and lacks some. The sample holds approximately 74,000 clones, roughly 80% seen once. Study-wide results and caveats: The productive fraction for most TCR beta V segments was about 90% or about 30% in an earlier analysis. Some highly shared sequence variants likely arose as a pipeline artifact.

The TCR was taken from a woman aged 30 to 39 in good health and CMV-seronegative. Sequencing was carried out using PBMCs.

The CDR3 DNA reads TGTGCCAGCAGCTCAACCTACGAGCAGTACTTC. It encodes CASSSTYEQYF. V usage is TRBV7-2 and J usage is TRBJ2-7; D unresolved. The CDR3 totals 11 residues. The V end lost 4 bases, the J end lost 2 bases, and 3 bases lay between the germline ends. CDR1 and CDR2 (germline): SGHTA, FQGNSA.